Following are 10 T cell receptor beta chains from one sample sequenced in a study of T cell responses to AZD1222 COVID-19 vaccine. Here immunoSEQ multiplex PCR was the method, and the copy in TCRdb shows in-frame clones only, minus some. The sample lists about 160,000 clones; about 92% were seen once. The sample in question was peripheral blood, obtained 28 days after the second AZD1222 dose. The receptors were sampled from an adult who received the AZD1222 COVID-19 vaccine.

The chain links TRBV3-1 (or the pseudogene TRBV3-2) to TRBJ2-4; D might be TRBD1 or TRBD2, each matching 5 bases. V lost 1 base, J lost 16 bases, and 11 bases lay in between. CDR1 is LGHDT and CDR2 is YNNKEL in the germline V gene (reference sequence). This CDR3 is 11 amino acids long. The CDR3 is CASSQAGPQYF. CDR3 nucleotide sequence: TGTGCCAGCAGCCAAGCGGGACCTCAATACTTC.

J is TRBJ2-6 and V is TRBV7-9, with D possibly matching TRBD1 (5 bases). The CDR3 totals 17 residues. Germline CDR1 is SEHNR and CDR2 is FQNEAQ (reference sequence). With 2 bases removed from V and 2 bases from J, the gap between germline ends came to 13 bases. CDR3 sequence (DNA): TGTGCCAGCAGCTTATCTCGGACACATGCTGGGGCCAACGTCCTGACTTTC. Protein sequence: CASSLSRTHAGANVLTF.

This chain connects TRBV10-2 to TRBJ1-1; 9 bases are a match to TRBD1. The CDR3 consists of 14 residues. With 5 bases clipped from V and 6 bases from J, the junction kept 7 bases outside the gene matches. The germline V gene has CDR1 WSHSY and CDR2 SAAADI. CDR3 coding DNA: TGCGCCAGCAGTAGGGACAGGGATGCCGCTGAAGCTTTCTTT. Translating it yields CASSRDRDAAEAFF.

The chain has TRBV30 and TRBJ2-2; D not certain. CDR3 length: 14 residues. The V gene's germline CDR1 is GTSNPN and CDR2 SVGIG (reference sequence). Trimming removed 0 bases from V and 0 bases from J, with 5 bases in between. The CDR3 loop reads CAWSVGPNTGELFF. DNA of the CDR3: TGTGCCTGGAGTGTAGGGCCGAACACCGGGGAGCTGTTTTTT.

The chain carries TRBV18 and TRBJ2-3; 8 bases are a match to TRBD1. Trimming at V came to 4 bases and at J to 5 bases, leaving 23 bases not matched to a gene. Germline V lookup: CDR1 KGHSH, CDR2 LQKENI. CDR3 length: 20 residues. CDR3 nucleotide sequence: TGTGCCAGCTCACGTCGACAGGGGTTTCCGGCGGGTAAAGGTGGAGATACGCAGTATTTT. Protein: CASSRRQGFPAGKGGDTQYF. Complete variable domain (other parts from reference TRBV18 and TRBJ2-3): NAGVMQNPRHLVRRRGQEARLRCSPMKGHSHVYWYRQLPEEGLKFMVYLQKENIIDESGMPKERFSAEFPKEGPSILRIQQVVRGDSAAYFCASSRRQGFPAGKGGDTQYFGPGTRLTVL.

V is TRBV14 and J is TRBJ1-1; D is unresolved. V shed 0 bases and J shed 9 bases, with 11 bases lying between them. The CDR3 runs to 13 residues. Germline CDR1 is SGHDN and CDR2 is FVKESK. Here the CDR3 DNA reads TGTGCCAGCAGCCAAGATATGGCTGGGAAAGCTTTCTTT. Translating it yields CASSQDMAGKAFF.

The table lists this clone with a count of one. The chain employs TRBV10-1 and TRBJ2-1; 9 nucleotides align to TRBD2. Unmatched junction bases numbered 9, after V lost 5 bases and J lost 4 bases. In germline, CDR1 is WNHNN, CDR2 SYGVQD (reference sequence). The CDR3 sequence is 16 residues long. In nucleotides, the CDR3 is TGCGCCAGCAGTCCCCAATTAGCGGGAGAGTACAATGAGCAGTTCTTC. This encodes CASSPQLAGEYNEQFF.

At least ten counts were recorded for this clone. The CDR3 coding sequence is TGTGCCAGCAGCCAGGCGGAGACTAGCGGGAGCAATGAGCAGTTCTTC. It yields the protein CASSQAETSGSNEQFF. This chain uses TRBV4-2 with TRBJ2-1, with 12 bases matching TRBD2. Germline assignment: CDR1 LGHNA and CDR2 YNFKEQ. The CDR3 length is 16 residues. V trimming: 3 bases; J trimming: 6 bases; junction bases outside the gene matches: 6.

The chain carries TRBV27 and TRBJ1-2, with a possible D match to TRBD1 (6 bases). The CDR3 is made up of 14 amino acids. The ends were cut back, 6 bases at V and 0 bases at J, with 11 bases in the middle. The germline V gene has CDR1 MNHEY and CDR2 SMNVEV (reference sequence). Written as DNA, the CDR3 is TGTGCCAGCAGAGCAGGGGTAACTAACTATGGCTACACCTTC. It encodes CASRAGVTNYGYTF.

The chain joins TRBV5-1 to TRBJ2-7; D could derive from TRBD1 or TRBD2 (6 bases each). The germline V gene has CDR1 SGHRS and CDR2 YFSETQ. The CDR3 runs 14 residues. V was shortened by 6 bases and J by 7 bases, with 20 bases between the two germline ends. The CDR3 spells CASILVPGAREQYF. CDR3 coding DNA: TGCGCCAGCATCCTGGTGCCGGGGGCGCGAGAGCAGTACTTC.